This TCR beta chain came from a study of Ad26.COV2.S vaccination and SARS-CoV-2 variants. Concerning this clone itself: The antigen is not known.

Findings and limits, study-wide: Vaccinees and placebo recipients showed similar non-spike TCR breadth.

This CDR3 spans 13 amino acids. Deletions cut 1 base from V and 6 bases from J, with 7 bases between. CDR1 and CDR2 from the germline V gene are SGHRS and YFSETQ. As to treatment: approximately 18 received Ad26.COV2.S at low or high dose, single or two shots; 5 received placebo; per-sample allocation not given. The investigators took samples on day 63 after the first vaccine or placebo injection. Built on an Ad26 vector, the vaccine expressed Wuhan-strain SARS-CoV-2 spike. Profiled with immunoSEQ multiplex PCR; TCRdb holds only in-frame clones, not every one. The sample comprises around 500,000 clones, roughly nine tenths of which are singletons, and 1.5% to 2% rests with the top ten.

The gene calls are TRBV5-1 and TRBJ1-4, with no clear D. The TCR comes from a person aged 18-60 years who received the Ad26.COV2.S COVID-19 vaccine or a placebo. The sequenced sample was peripheral blood, obtained in a trial of Ad26.COV2.S vaccine versus placebo. The CDR3 loop reads CASSLIPDEKLFF. The DNA for the CDR3 is TGCGCCAGCAGCTTGATACCGGATGAAAAACTGTTTTTT.